The 23 T cell receptor beta chains reported below all come from one sample, sequenced in a study of cytomegalovirus exposure and HLA in healthy donors. This PCR relied on a set of 60 Vbeta primers and 13 Jbeta primers. Using immunoSEQ multiplex PCR, the repertoire was profiled, and TCRdb retains in-frame clones only, with some absent. This table has roughly 110,000 clones, 82% appearing once. The sequenced material came from PBMCs. These receptors were taken from a woman aged 18-29 years in good health and CMV-seronegative.

This clone was counted a single time. This chain links TRBV5-1 with TRBJ2-1, with 11 bases identical to TRBD2. The CDR3 contains 15 residues. With 1 base clipped from V and 5 bases from J, the junction kept 2 bases outside the gene matches. CDR1 is SGHRS, CDR2 YFSETQ, per germline. The CDR3 region has the DNA TGCGCCAGCAGCTTGACTAGCGGGGGCCACAATGAGCAGTTCTTC. As protein: CASSLTSGGHNEQFF.

V gene TRBV11-3 combines with J gene TRBJ2-1; D perhaps matches TRBD1 (6 bases). Germline loops: CDR1 SGHNT, CDR2 YENEEA. The CDR3 is 13 amino acids. The V end was cut by 2 bases, the J end by 13 bases, with 15 bases between. CDR3 DNA: TGTGCCAGCAGCTTAAGTCGGACAGCAACACAGTTCTTC. Amino acid sequence: CASSLSRTATQFF.

V usage is TRBV4-1 and J usage is TRBJ1-1, with 10 positions matching TRBD1. Germline trimming cut 3 bases from V and 1 base from J; bases unmatched to any gene: 8. The V gene's germline CDR1 is MGHRA and CDR2 YSYEKL. The CDR3 spans 17 residues. CDR3 DNA sequence: TGCGCCAGCAGCCACCTTCCGGGACAGGGGTGGAACACTGAAGCTTTCTTT. Amino acids: CASSHLPGQGWNTEAFF.

The chain joins TRBV11-2 to TRBJ2-5; D is perhaps TRBD1 (5 bases). Germline CDR1 SGHAT, CDR2 FQNNGV. The CDR3 is 14 amino acids. Deletions cut 1 base from V and 7 bases from J, with 13 bases between. The CDR3 is CASSLGNRQGTQYF. The CDR3 DNA reads as TGTGCCAGCAGCTTAGGAAACCGCCAGGGGACCCAGTACTTC.

The chain carries TRBV25-1 and TRBJ2-6, with TRBD1 identical over 8 bases. There are 17 residues in the CDR3. Trimming cost V 5 bases and J 0 bases; bases outside gene matches: 6. Germline V lookup: CDR1 MGHDK, CDR2 SYGVNS. CDR3 residues: CASSQRTGSSGANVLTF. Here the CDR3 DNA reads TGTGCCAGCAGTCAGAGGACAGGGAGCTCTGGGGCCAACGTCCTGACTTTC.

V is TRBV15 and J is TRBJ2-1; D not resolved. Germline values: CDR1 LNHNV, CDR2 YYDKDF (reference sequence). CDR3 size: 13 residues. Trimming removed 3 bases at V and 7 bases at J, with 10 bases between. The DNA for the CDR3 is TGTGCCACCAGCAGGAAGTCAGGTAATGAGCAGTTCTTC. As protein: CATSRKSGNEQFF. Full variable domain (outside the CDR3, taken from reference TRBV15 and TRBJ2-1): DAMVIQNPRYQVTQFGKPVTLSCSQTLNHNVMYWYQQKSSQAPKLLFHYYDKDFNNEADTPDNFQSRRPNTSFCFLDIRSPGLGDTAMYLCATSRKSGNEQFFGPGTRLTVL.

The V call is TRBV6-1, the J call TRBJ2-7, with D possibly matching TRBD2 (6 bases). The CDR3 spans 15 residues. CDR1 is MNHNS and CDR2 is SASEGT in the germline V gene. Trimming removed 0 bases at V and 3 bases at J, with 12 bases between. The CDR3 region is CASSEAGGDYYEQYV. The CDR3 nucleotides read TGTGCCAGCAGTGAAGCGGGGGGAGACTACTACGAGCAGTACGTC.

This chain links TRBV28 with TRBJ1-5; no definite D call. The CDR3 sequence is 14 residues long. The V end lost 2 bases, the J end lost 7 bases, and 12 bases lay between the germline ends. In germline, CDR1 is MDHEN, CDR2 SYDVKM. The DNA of the CDR3 is TGTGCCAGCAGTTTACGTGGAGGCGAACAGCCCCAGCATTTT. Amino acid sequence: CASSLRGGEQPQHF.

CDR3 in amino acids: CASSSYGDSTEAFF. As DNA, the CDR3 is TGTGCCAGCAGTTCCTACGGGGATAGCACTGAAGCTTTCTTT. This chain uses TRBV27 with TRBJ1-1; no clear D gene. The CDR3 is 14 residues long. V was trimmed by 4 bases and J by 4 bases, leaving 13 bases between them. Germline V lookup: CDR1 MNHEY, CDR2 SMNVEV (reference sequence).

This chain joins TRBV19 and TRBJ1-3; D is unresolved. The ends were cut back, 4 bases at V and 0 bases at J, with 10 bases in the middle. The germline CDR1 and CDR2 sequences are LNHDA and SQIVND (reference sequence). The CDR3 spans 15 residues. CDR3 DNA: TGTGCCAGTAGTACGCAGGCCACCTCTGGAAACACCATATATTTT. It encodes CASSTQATSGNTIYF.

The chain links TRBV6-1 to TRBJ2-1; no clear D. The ends were cut back, 8 bases at V and 0 bases at J, with 11 bases in the middle. The CDR3 loop spans 14 amino acids. Per germline, CDR1 MNHNS and CDR2 SASEGT. As DNA, the CDR3 is TGTGCCAGCGCTGCGGCAAGCTCCTACAATGAGCAGTTCTTC. The encoded protein is CASAAASSYNEQFF.

Written as DNA, the CDR3 is TGTGCCATCAGTGGAGGGGGACAGTACAATGAGCAGTTCTTC. Translation: CAISGGGQYNEQFF. The chain recombines TRBV10-3 with TRBJ2-1, with 7 positions matching TRBD1. The J segment lost 4 bases and the V segment lost 4 bases, leaving 4 bases of the junction unmatched. The length of the CDR3 is 14 residues. Germline V lookup: CDR1 ENHRY, CDR2 SYGVKD.

In this sample, this clone turned up a few times. CDR3 in DNA: TGTGCCAGCAGTACACCAGGGTCTAGCACCGGGGAGCTGTTTTTT. Its translation: CASSTPGSSTGELFF. The chain has TRBV6-5 and TRBJ2-2; D is possibly TRBD1 (5 bases). Trimming cost V 5 bases and J 4 bases, with 14 bases left between them. Germline V lookup: CDR1 MNHEY, CDR2 SVGAGI. The CDR3 covers 15 residues.

The chain combines TRBV7-8 with TRBJ2-1; D possibly corresponds to TRBD2 (5 bases). V shed 1 base and J shed 6 bases, with 10 bases lying between them. CDR1 is SGHVS and CDR2 is FQNEAQ in the germline V gene. This CDR3 comprises 14 residues. CDR3 region: CASSLVDYVNEQFF. For the CDR3, the DNA is TGTGCCAGCAGCTTAGTCGACTATGTCAATGAGCAGTTCTTC.

There are a few counts of this clone. The rearrangement uses TRBV6-6 and TRBJ2-7; 11 nucleotides line up with TRBD1. CDR1 is MNHNY, CDR2 SVGAGI, per germline (reference sequence). V dropped 4 bases and J dropped 5; count of bases not matched to a gene: 7. This CDR3 contains 15 residues. CDR3 loop: CASSSRTGGGNEQYF. Written as DNA, the CDR3 is TGTGCCAGCAGTTCCCGGACAGGGGGCGGGAACGAGCAGTACTTC.

This chain connects TRBV6-1 to TRBJ2-7; maybe TRBD1 (6 bases). The V gene lost 1 base and the J gene lost 6 bases, with 19 bases spanning the gap. The CDR3 totals 16 residues. Germline lookup yields CDR1 MNHNS and CDR2 SASEGT. Written as DNA, the CDR3 is TGTGCCAGCAGTGAAGGGACTCGTTTCCAGGGGAGCGAGCAGTACGTC. It codes for CASSEGTRFQGSEQYV.

The table lists this clone with a few counts. The CDR3 loop is CASSFRTGSHNEQFF. The DNA of the CDR3 is TGTGCCAGCAGCTTTAGGACAGGGAGCCACAATGAGCAGTTCTTC. The gene calls are TRBV13 and TRBJ2-1; 8 bases map to TRBD1. The germline V gene has CDR1 PRHDT and CDR2 FYEKMQ (reference sequence). V lost 3 bases to trimming and J lost 5 bases; unmatched junction nucleotides: 6. The CDR3 sequence is 15 residues long.

The gene calls are TRBV7-8 and TRBJ2-1; weak D call: TRBD2 (5 bases). CDR3 length: 17 amino acids. Germline V gene data show CDR1 as SGHVS and CDR2 as FQNEAQ. Trimming left V 6 bases short and J 0 bases short, with 18 bases between. CDR3 in DNA: TGTGCCAGCAGGACAATTGGACTTGAGAGCTCCTACAATGAGCAGTTCTTC. It is translated as CASRTIGLESSYNEQFF.

The chain couples TRBV19 to TRBJ2-7; TRBD1 matches at 8 bases. The ends lost 5 bases at V and 3 bases at J; junction bases unmatched: 6. The CDR3 sequence is 14 residues long. CDR1 and CDR2 from the germline V gene are LNHDA and SQIVND (reference sequence). In nucleotides, the CDR3 is TGTGCCAGTAGTTTGGGACAGGCTTTCTACGAGCAGTACTTC. The encoded protein is CASSLGQAFYEQYF. Together with reference TRBV19 and TRBJ2-7, the CDR3 gives the full variable domain: DGGITQSPKYLFRKEGQNVTLSCEQNLNHDAMYWYRQDPGQGLRLIYYSQIVNDFQKGDIAEGYSVSREKKESFPLTVTSAQKNPTAFYLCASSLGQAFYEQYFGPGTRLTVT.

This clone was recorded once. The chain carries TRBV5-1 and TRBJ2-5; 7 bases are a match to TRBD2. Per the germline V gene, CDR1 is SGHRS and CDR2 is YFSETQ. The CDR3 runs 14 residues. The junction had 5 bases not matched to a gene; V was cut back by 0 bases and J by 6 bases. The DNA for the CDR3 is TGCGCCAGCAGCTTGGAGGGCGGGAGAAAGACCCAGTACTTC. Translation: CASSLEGGRKTQYF. The variable domain in full, with the rest retrieved from reference TRBV5-1 and TRBJ2-5, is KAGVTQTPRYLIKTRGQQVTLSCSPISGHRSVSWYQQTPGQGLQFLFEYFSETQRNKGNFPGRFSGRQFSNSRSEMNVSTLELGDSALYLCASSLEGGRKTQYFGPGTRLLVL.

With regard to this clone: The sample contains more than one DNA sequence encoding this CDR3. V gene TRBV10-3 combines with J gene TRBJ2-7, with D unclear. The V gene's germline CDR1 is ENHRY and CDR2 SYGVKD. This CDR3 has 13 amino acids. Trimming pared 0 bases from V and 6 bases from J, leaving 9 bases between. The CDR3 DNA is TGTGCCATCAGTGAGTCCGGCCAGGTCGAGCAGTACTTC. Its translation: CAISESGQVEQYF.

The chain combines TRBV19 with TRBJ1-5; D is possibly TRBD1 (5 bases). CDR1 LNHDA and CDR2 SQIVND come from the germline V gene (reference sequence). The length of the CDR3 is 13 residues. V lost 5 bases to trimming and J lost 4 bases, with 9 bases between them. CDR3 DNA sequence: TGTGCCAGTAGTGGGGCCGGGAATCAGCCCCAGCATTTT. Encoded protein: CASSGAGNQPQHF.

This clone was seen a handful of times. The chain carries TRBV9 and TRBJ1-2; 10 nucleotides match TRBD1. Losses at the gene ends were 3 bases for V and 7 bases for J; bases not matched to a gene: 9. Germline assignment: CDR1 SGDLS and CDR2 YYNGEE. The CDR3 length is 15 residues. CDR3 nucleotide sequence: TGTGCCAGCAGCGCCGATGGACAGGGGGTGGGTGGCTACACCTTC. This sequence encodes CASSADGQGVGGYTF.